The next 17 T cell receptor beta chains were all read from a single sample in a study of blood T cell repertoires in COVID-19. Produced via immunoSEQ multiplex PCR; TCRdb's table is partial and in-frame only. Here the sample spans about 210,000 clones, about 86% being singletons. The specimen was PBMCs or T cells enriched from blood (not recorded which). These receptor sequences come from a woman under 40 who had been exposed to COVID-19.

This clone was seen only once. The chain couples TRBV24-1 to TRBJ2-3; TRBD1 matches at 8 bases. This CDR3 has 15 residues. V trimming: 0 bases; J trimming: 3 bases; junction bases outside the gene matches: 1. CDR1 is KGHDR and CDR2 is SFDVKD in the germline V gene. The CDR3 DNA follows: TGTGCCACCAGTGATTTGAGGACAGGGACAGATACGCAGTATTTT. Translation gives CATSDLRTGTDTQYF.

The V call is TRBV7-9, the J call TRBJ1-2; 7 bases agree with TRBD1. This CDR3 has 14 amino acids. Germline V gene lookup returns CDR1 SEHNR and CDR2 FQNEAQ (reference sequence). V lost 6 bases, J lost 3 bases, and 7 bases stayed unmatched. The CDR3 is CASSLTGDHYGYTF. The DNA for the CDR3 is TGTGCCAGCAGTCTTACAGGGGATCACTATGGCTACACCTTC.

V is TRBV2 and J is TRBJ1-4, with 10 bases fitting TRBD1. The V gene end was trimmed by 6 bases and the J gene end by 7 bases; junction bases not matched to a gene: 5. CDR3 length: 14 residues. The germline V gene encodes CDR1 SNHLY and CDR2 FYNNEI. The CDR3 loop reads CASSEDRGVEKLFF. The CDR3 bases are TGTGCCAGCAGCGAGGACAGGGGGGTTGAAAAACTGTTTTTT.

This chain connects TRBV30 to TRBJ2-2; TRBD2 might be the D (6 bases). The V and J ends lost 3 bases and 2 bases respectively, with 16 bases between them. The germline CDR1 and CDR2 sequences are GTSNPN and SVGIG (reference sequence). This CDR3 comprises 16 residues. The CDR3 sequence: CAWRDYRAQNTGELFF. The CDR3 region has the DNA TGTGCCTGGAGGGACTACCGGGCCCAAAACACCGGGGAGCTGTTTTTT.

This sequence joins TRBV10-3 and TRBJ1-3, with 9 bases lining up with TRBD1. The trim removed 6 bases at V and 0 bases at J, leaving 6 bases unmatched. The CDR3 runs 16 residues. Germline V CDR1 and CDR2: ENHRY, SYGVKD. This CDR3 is CAISHRGPGSGNTIYF. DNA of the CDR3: TGTGCCATCAGCCACAGGGGGCCCGGCTCTGGAAACACCATATATTTT.

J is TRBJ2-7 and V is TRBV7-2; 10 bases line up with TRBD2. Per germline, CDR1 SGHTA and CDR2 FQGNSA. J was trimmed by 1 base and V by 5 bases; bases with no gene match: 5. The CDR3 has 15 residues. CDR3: CASSRNSGGSYEQYF. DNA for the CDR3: TGTGCCAGCAGCCGGAATAGCGGGGGGTCCTACGAGCAGTACTTC.

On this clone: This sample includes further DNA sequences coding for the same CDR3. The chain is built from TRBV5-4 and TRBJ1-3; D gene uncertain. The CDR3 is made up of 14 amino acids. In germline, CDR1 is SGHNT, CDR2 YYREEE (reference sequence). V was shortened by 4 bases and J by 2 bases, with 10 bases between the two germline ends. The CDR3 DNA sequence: TGTGCCAGCAGCCTGGACCGGGCTGGAAACACCATATATTTT. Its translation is CASSLDRAGNTIYF.

CDR3 amino acids: CASSFGQGETPQHF. CDR3 nucleotides: TGTGCCAGCAGTTTCGGACAGGGAGAGACGCCCCAGCATTTT. The gene calls are TRBV27 and TRBJ1-5; 8 bases align to TRBD1. Germline CDR1 is MNHEY and CDR2 is SMNVEV (reference sequence). The CDR3 is 14 amino acids. V trimming: 3 bases; J trimming: 9 bases; junction bases outside the gene matches: 7.

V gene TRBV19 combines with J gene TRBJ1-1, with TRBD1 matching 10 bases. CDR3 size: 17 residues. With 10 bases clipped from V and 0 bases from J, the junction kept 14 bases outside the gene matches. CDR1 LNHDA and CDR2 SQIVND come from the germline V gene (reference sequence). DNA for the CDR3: TGTGCCATTAAATACGGGGGACAGGGGAAAGTGAACACTGAAGCTTTCTTT. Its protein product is CAIKYGGQGKVNTEAFF.

As DNA, the CDR3 is TGTGCCAGCAGTTACTCGAGCGGGTTGCTTAGGTCACCCCTCCACTTT. This encodes CASSYSSGLLRSPLHF. The chain is built from TRBV6-2 or TRBV6-3 and TRBJ1-6; D remains unclear. This CDR3 spans 16 amino acids. Germline CDR1 MNHEY, CDR2 SVGEGT. With 0 bases removed from V and 10 bases from J, the gap between germline ends came to 16 bases.

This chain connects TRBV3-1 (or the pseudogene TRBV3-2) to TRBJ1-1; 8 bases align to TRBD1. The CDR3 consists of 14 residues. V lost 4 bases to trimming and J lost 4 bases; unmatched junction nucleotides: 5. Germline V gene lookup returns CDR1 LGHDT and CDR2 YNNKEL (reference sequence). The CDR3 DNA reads TGTGCCAGCAGCCGACAACAGGGGGGCACTGAAGCTTTCTTT. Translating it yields CASSRQQGGTEAFF.

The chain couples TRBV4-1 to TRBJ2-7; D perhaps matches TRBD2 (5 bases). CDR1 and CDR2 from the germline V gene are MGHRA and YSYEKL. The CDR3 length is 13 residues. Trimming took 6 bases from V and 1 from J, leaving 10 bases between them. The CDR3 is CASSADSSYEQYF. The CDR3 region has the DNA TGCGCCAGCAGTGCGGACTCTTCCTACGAGCAGTACTTC.

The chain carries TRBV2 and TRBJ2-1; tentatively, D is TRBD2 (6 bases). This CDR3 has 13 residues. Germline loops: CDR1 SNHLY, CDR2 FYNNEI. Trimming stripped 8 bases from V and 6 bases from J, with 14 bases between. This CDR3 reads CASGLLVGNEQFF. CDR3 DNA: TGTGCCAGCGGACTATTAGTGGGCAATGAGCAGTTCTTC.

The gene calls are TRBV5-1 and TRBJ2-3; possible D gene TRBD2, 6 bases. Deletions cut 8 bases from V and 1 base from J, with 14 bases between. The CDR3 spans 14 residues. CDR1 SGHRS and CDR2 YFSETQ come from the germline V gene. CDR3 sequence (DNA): TGCGCCAGTGGAGCGGGCGGGGGCACAGATACGCAGTATTTT. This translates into CASGAGGGTDTQYF.

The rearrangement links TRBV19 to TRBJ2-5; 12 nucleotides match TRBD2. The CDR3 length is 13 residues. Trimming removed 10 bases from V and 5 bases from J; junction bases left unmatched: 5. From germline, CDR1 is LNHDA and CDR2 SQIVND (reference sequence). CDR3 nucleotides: TGTGCCACCGGCGGACTAGCGGGGGAGACCCAGTACTTC. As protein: CATGGLAGETQYF.

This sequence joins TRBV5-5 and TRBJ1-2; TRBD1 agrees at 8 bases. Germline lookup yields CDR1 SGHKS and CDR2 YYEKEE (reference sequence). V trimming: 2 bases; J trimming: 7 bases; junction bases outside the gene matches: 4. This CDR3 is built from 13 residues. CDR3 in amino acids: CASSLGQGGGYTF. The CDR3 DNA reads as TGTGCCAGCAGCTTAGGACAGGGAGGTGGCTACACCTTC.

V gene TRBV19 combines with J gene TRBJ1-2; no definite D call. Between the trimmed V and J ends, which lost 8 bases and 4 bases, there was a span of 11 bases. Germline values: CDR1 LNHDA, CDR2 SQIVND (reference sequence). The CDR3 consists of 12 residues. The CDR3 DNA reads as TGTGCCAGTGGCTCTCCCCCCTATGGCTACACCTTC. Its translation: CASGSPPYGYTF. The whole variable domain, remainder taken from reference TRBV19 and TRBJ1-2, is DGGITQSPKYLFRKEGQNVTLSCEQNLNHDAMYWYRQDPGQGLRLIYYSQIVNDFQKGDIAEGYSVSREKKESFPLTVTSAQKNPTAFYLCASGSPPYGYTFGSGTRLTVV.